This entry features one TCR beta chain sequence. Its cognate antigen is unknown. It was CD45RO-negative cells, positively selected for CCR7, that made up naive CD8 cells, with terminally differentiated effector memory CD45RA+ cells excluded. None of the donors, who were healthy HIV-negative adults, had recently had acute infections or vaccinations. Profiling relied on immunoSEQ multiplex PCR, and the TCRdb table lists in-frame clones only, not all of them. The table records more than 2 million clones, about 93% of them present only once. The sample comes from a study of shared clonotypes between healthy human individuals. The germline gives CDR1 SGHVS, CDR2 FQNEAQ. V gave up 1 base and J gave up 5 bases, with 18 bases separating them. This CDR3 has 16 amino acids. Study-wide results and caveats: Represented diversity, genetic and exposure-history alike, was limited by few donors.

The receptor's source is a man aged 18 to 29 in good health. Some clones in this sample may be carry-over from other donors' samples. Sequenced: naive CD8+ T cells from PBMCs. V and J are TRBV7-8 and TRBJ2-7, with D maybe TRBD2 (5 bases). The CDR3, as DNA: TGTGCCAGCAGCTTAGATCTGGCAGGACTCACTCACGAGCAGTACTTC. Its translation is CASSLDLAGLTHEQYF.